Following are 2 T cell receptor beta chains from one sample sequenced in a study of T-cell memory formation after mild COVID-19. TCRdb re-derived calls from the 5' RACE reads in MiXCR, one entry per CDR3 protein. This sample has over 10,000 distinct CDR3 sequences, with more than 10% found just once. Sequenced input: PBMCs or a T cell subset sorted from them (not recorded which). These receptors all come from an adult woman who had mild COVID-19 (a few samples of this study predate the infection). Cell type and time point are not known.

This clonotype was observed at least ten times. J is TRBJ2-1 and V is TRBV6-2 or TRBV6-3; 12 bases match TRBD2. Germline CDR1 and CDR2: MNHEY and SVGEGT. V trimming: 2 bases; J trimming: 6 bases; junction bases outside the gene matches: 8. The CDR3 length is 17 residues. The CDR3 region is CASSYGKTSGSVNEQFF. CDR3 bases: TGTGCCAGCAGTTACGGGAAGACTAGCGGGAGCGTCAATGAGCAGTTCTTC.

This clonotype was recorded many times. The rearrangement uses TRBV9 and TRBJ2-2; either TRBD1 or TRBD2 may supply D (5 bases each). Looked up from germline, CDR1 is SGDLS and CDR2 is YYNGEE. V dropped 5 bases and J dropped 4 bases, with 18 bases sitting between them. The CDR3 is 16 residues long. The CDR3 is CASSEGTALGTGELFF. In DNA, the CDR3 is TGTGCCAGCAGTGAAGGGACGGCCTTGGGCACCGGGGAGCTGTTTTTT. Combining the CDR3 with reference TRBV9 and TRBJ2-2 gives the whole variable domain DSGVTQTPKHLITATGQRVTLRCSPRSGDLSVYWYQQSLDQGLQFLIQYYNGEERAKGNILERFSAQQFPDLHSELNLSSLELGDSALYFCASSEGTALGTGELFFGEGSRLTVL.